In this sample, the clone carrying this T cell receptor beta chain turned up many times. The entry originates in a study of blood T cells in healthy people across ages. A second PCR, run for 7 to 11 cycles, used a sample-barcoded 5' primer plus a J-beta primer mix. Each CDR3 protein is one row after TCRdb ran MiXCR on the 5' RACE reads. The sample carries roughly 1.6 million distinct CDR3 sequences, about 35% recorded once. This TCR derives from a woman aged 30 to 39 in good health. Sequencing input: blood.

CDR3 loop: CASTFLGRGRTSTDTQYF. As DNA, the CDR3 is TGTGCCAGCACCTTCCTCGGAAGGGGACGGACGAGCACAGATACGCAGTATTTT. This chain links TRBV7-9 with TRBJ2-3; the D call may be TRBD1 or TRBD2 (5 bases each). CDR1 SEHNR and CDR2 FQNEAQ come from the germline V gene (reference sequence). Trimming cost V 7 bases and J 0 bases, with 23 bases left between them. The CDR3 covers 18 residues.